The entry that follows covers one T cell receptor beta chain sequence. Its antigen remains unidentified. This sample is part of a study of cytomegalovirus exposure and HLA in healthy donors. Across the study: From HLA-typed donors, an early data release held 70 million to 100 million unique TCRs. Notes on the study in general: In an earlier analysis, in some 500 donors, most V segments appeared productive either ~90% or ~30% of the time. The study designated about 160 TCR beta chains cytomegalovirus-associated.

This PCR relied on a set of 60 Vbeta primers and 13 Jbeta primers. The assay was immunoSEQ multiplex PCR, and TCRdb's table has in-frame clones only and misses some. The sample lists 150,000 to 200,000 clones; approximately 83% were seen once. The origin of this receptor is a man aged 18-30 years in good health and CMV-seropositive. Sample: PBMCs.

The chain's CDR3 is CASSSSLSSNYNEQFF. The CDR3 nucleotides read TGTGCCAGCAGCTCCTCTCTTTCGTCTAACTACAATGAGCAGTTCTTC. This chain connects TRBV7-2 to TRBJ2-1; D unresolved. Germline values: CDR1 SGHTA, CDR2 FQGNSA. With 4 bases removed from V and 3 bases from J, the gap between germline ends came to 16 bases. This CDR3 has 16 amino acids.